Listed below are T cell receptor beta chains from one sample, sequenced in a study of T cell therapy after organ transplantation. TCRdb's copy holds only in-frame clones and misses some; the assay was immunoSEQ multiplex PCR. Of over 2,000 clones listed, about 90% are singletons. Their antigens are not known. The sequencing here drew on CD8+ T cells from blood, taken before autologous CMV-specific T cell therapy. These receptors all come from a human patient who had received a solid organ transplant and had CMV disease. The CDR3 runs from the conserved cysteine through the conserved F or W. Each record gives: V gene, D gene, J gene, clone size, CDR3 DNA, CDR3 protein. A D gene is named only where the DNA matches it firmly. Size tells how often a clone was seen (once, few, many) or the class of an expanded clone, and some rows leave it out.

TRBV28	TRBD1	TRBJ1-2	few	TGTGCCAGCAGCGACAGGGGGCCTAACTATGGCTACACCTTC	CASSDRGPNYGYTF
TRBV27	TRBD2	TRBJ2-7	-	TGTGCCAGCAGTTTCGTGACTAGCGGGAGCCCCTACGAGCAGTACTTC	CASSFVTSGSPYEQYF
TRBV6-6	-	TRBJ2-7	-	TGTGCCAGCAGTTACGATACACGTCCCGAGCAGTACTTC	CASSYDTRPEQYF
TRBV25-1	-	TRBJ2-6	-	TGTGCCAGCAGTTACGTTGTAACTGGACAAAGTCGGGCCAACGTCCTGACTTTC	CASSYVVTGQSRANVLTF
TRBV6-4	TRBD2	TRBJ2-3	-	TGTGCCAGCAGTGACACTAGCGGGGGGGCCACAGATACGCAGTATTTT	CASSDTSGGATDTQYF
TRBV4-3	-	TRBJ1-1	-	TGCGCCAGCAGCCAAGAAGTCAGGTGGAACACTGAAGCTTTCTTT	CASSQEVRWNTEAFF
TRBV27	-	TRBJ2-6	once	TGTGCCAGCAGTTCGAGGGTTTCTGGGGCCAACGTCCTGACTTTC	CASSSRVSGANVLTF
TRBV4-3	TRBD2	TRBJ2-7	-	TGCGCCAGCAGCCAAGAACTAGCGGGAGGCTCCTACGAGCAGTACTTC	CASSQELAGGSYEQYF
TRBV19	TRBD1	TRBJ2-1	few	TGTGCCAGTAGTTTACCGGGACAGAACAATGAGCAGTTCTTC	CASSLPGQNNEQFF
TRBV6-4	-	TRBJ2-5	-	TGTGCCAGCAGTGGGGTAACACAAGAGACCCAGTACTTC	CASSGVTQETQYF
TRBV4-1	TRBD2	TRBJ2-1	-	TGCGCCAGCAGCCAAGGGCTCGAAAGGGGAGGGTACAATGAGCAGTTCTTC	CASSQGLERGGYNEQFF
TRBV4-1	TRBD1	TRBJ2-3	-	TGCGCCAGCAGCCAAGACAGGGGGCCCACAGATACGCAGTATTTT	CASSQDRGPTDTQYF